A selection of T cell receptor beta chains follows, all from one sample in a study of blood T cell repertoires in COVID-19. Clones were sequenced by immunoSEQ multiplex PCR, and TCRdb holds only the in-frame ones, with some missing. Counted here are about 400,000 clones, roughly 88% occurring once; the ten biggest clones make up more than 2%. The specimen sequenced was PBMCs or T cells enriched from blood (not recorded which). The receptors stem from a woman aged 35 to 49 with acute COVID-19. Both conserved end residues are part of each CDR3. Fields, in order: clone size, D gene, J gene, V gene, CDR3 DNA, CDR3 protein. A D gene is named only where the DNA matches it firmly. Rows may omit the clone size; those that give it use once, few, many or a size class.

clone_size: -; d_call: -; j_call: TRBJ1-1; v_call: TRBV19; cdr3_nt: TGTGCCAGTAGTAGGGGGGACGGAATGAACACTGAAGCTTTCTTT; cdr3_aa: CASSRGDGMNTEAFF
clone_size: -; d_call: -; j_call: TRBJ2-1; v_call: TRBV6-5; cdr3_nt: TGTGCCAGCAGTTACTCCCCTAGCAGCGAGCAGTTCTTC; cdr3_aa: CASSYSPSSEQFF
clone_size: -; d_call: -; j_call: TRBJ2-3; v_call: TRBV5-6; cdr3_nt: TGTGCCAGCAGCTTGCTTTACACAGATACGCAGTATTTT; cdr3_aa: CASSLLYTDTQYF
clone_size: -; d_call: TRBD1; j_call: TRBJ1-1; v_call: TRBV13; cdr3_nt: TGTGCCAGCACCAGGGGGGACAGGGGGCTCCGGGGTCCCACTGAAGCTTTCTTT; cdr3_aa: CASTRGDRGLRGPTEAFF
clone_size: -; d_call: TRBD1; j_call: TRBJ1-5; v_call: TRBV6-5; cdr3_nt: TGTGCCAGCAGTCCCGGACAGGGAACTCAGCCCCAGCATTTT; cdr3_aa: CASSPGQGTQPQHF
clone_size: -; d_call: -; j_call: TRBJ2-7; v_call: TRBV11-2; cdr3_nt: TGTGCCAGCAGCTCCCGCCAGGGGTCCTACGAGCAGTACTTC; cdr3_aa: CASSSRQGSYEQYF
clone_size: -; d_call: TRBD1; j_call: TRBJ1-5; v_call: TRBV4-1; cdr3_nt: TGCGCCAGCAGCCAAACAGGGACAGGGGATCAGCCCCAGCATTTT; cdr3_aa: CASSQTGTGDQPQHF
clone_size: -; d_call: -; j_call: TRBJ1-2; v_call: TRBV5-6; cdr3_nt: TGTGCCAGCAGCCCTGGGGGGGGCAGCTTTAACTATGGCTACACCTTC; cdr3_aa: CASSPGGGSFNYGYTF
clone_size: -; d_call: -; j_call: TRBJ1-5; v_call: TRBV7-8; cdr3_nt: TGTGCCAGCAGCGATAACGGGGGTTGGGATAGCAATCAGCCCCAGCATTTT; cdr3_aa: CASSDNGGWDSNQPQHF
clone_size: few; d_call: TRBD1; j_call: TRBJ1-4; v_call: TRBV30; cdr3_nt: TGTGCCTGTTCTTCGACAGGGGTGGGAGAAAAACTGTTTTTT; cdr3_aa: CACSSTGVGEKLFF
clone_size: -; d_call: TRBD2; j_call: TRBJ2-1; v_call: TRBV28; cdr3_nt: TGTGCCAGCAGACTCACTAGCGGGGGGGCCTACAATGAGCAGTTCTTC; cdr3_aa: CASRLTSGGAYNEQFF
clone_size: -; d_call: TRBD2; j_call: TRBJ2-1; v_call: TRBV15; cdr3_nt: TGTGCCACCAGCAGGGGTCCATTAGCGGGGGGCGGGAATGAGCAGTTCTTC; cdr3_aa: CATSRGPLAGGGNEQFF
clone_size: -; d_call: TRBD1; j_call: TRBJ2-7; v_call: TRBV15; cdr3_nt: TGTGCCACCAGCAGAGAGGAGGGCACAGGGGGTTACGAGCAGTACTTC; cdr3_aa: CATSREEGTGGYEQYF
clone_size: -; d_call: TRBD1; j_call: TRBJ1-4; v_call: TRBV5-1; cdr3_nt: TGCGCCAGCAGCAGGACAGGGTGGAATGAAAAACTGTTTTTT; cdr3_aa: CASSRTGWNEKLFF
clone_size: -; d_call: TRBD1; j_call: TRBJ1-2; v_call: TRBV19; cdr3_nt: TGTGCCAGTAGTATAGATCTATGGCGGGGACAGGGGAAGGAAACCTTC; cdr3_aa: CASSIDLWRGQGKETF
clone_size: -; d_call: -; j_call: TRBJ1-2; v_call: TRBV18; cdr3_nt: TGTGCCAGCTCACCCCCCGGGAAGGGCATCTATGGCTACACCTTC; cdr3_aa: CASSPPGKGIYGYTF
clone_size: -; d_call: -; j_call: TRBJ2-4; v_call: TRBV6-5; cdr3_nt: TGTGCCAGCAGTTTAGATGCACTAGCCAAAAACATTCAGTACTTC; cdr3_aa: CASSLDALAKNIQYF
clone_size: -; d_call: -; j_call: TRBJ1-1; v_call: TRBV12-5; cdr3_nt: TGTGCTAGTGGTTTGGTCGTTGGGGCAGGGAACACTGAAGCTTTCTTT; cdr3_aa: CASGLVVGAGNTEAFF
clone_size: once; d_call: -; j_call: TRBJ2-5; v_call: TRBV21-1; cdr3_nt: TGTGCCAGCAGCAAAGGAACAGACGAGACCCAGTACTTC; cdr3_aa: CASSKGTDETQYF
clone_size: -; d_call: TRBD1; j_call: TRBJ1-4; v_call: TRBV15; cdr3_nt: TGTGCCACCAGCAAGGACAGGATAAATGAAAAACTGTTTTTT; cdr3_aa: CATSKDRINEKLFF
clone_size: -; d_call: -; j_call: TRBJ1-6; v_call: TRBV2; cdr3_nt: TGTGCCAGCAGTGGGGGCGTAAGGACTAATTCACCCCTCCACTTT; cdr3_aa: CASSGGVRTNSPLHF
clone_size: -; d_call: -; j_call: TRBJ1-1; v_call: TRBV15; cdr3_nt: TGTGCCACCAGCAGAGATTCAACTAACCCTTTCTTT; cdr3_aa: CATSRDSTNPFF
clone_size: -; d_call: TRBD1; j_call: TRBJ1-2; v_call: TRBV25-1; cdr3_nt: TGTGCCAGCAGTGGAGAACAGGGGCCCAGGCTAGGCTACACCTTC; cdr3_aa: CASSGEQGPRLGYTF
clone_size: -; d_call: TRBD2; j_call: TRBJ2-3; v_call: TRBV5-4; cdr3_nt: TGTGCCAGCAAGCTTGGAGAGGGGCGGGAGGGGGATACGCAGTATTTT; cdr3_aa: CASKLGEGREGDTQYF
clone_size: -; d_call: TRBD1; j_call: TRBJ1-2; v_call: TRBV6-4; cdr3_nt: TGTGCCAGCAGTCGGGACAGGGGGTTCGGTAAGCCGGTGTATGCCTTC; cdr3_aa: CASSRDRGFGKPVYAF
clone_size: -; d_call: -; j_call: TRBJ1-2; v_call: TRBV7-9; cdr3_nt: TGTGCCAGCAGCTCTGGGCGGGCCCCGCCATCGATATATGGCTACACCTTC; cdr3_aa: CASSSGRAPPSIYGYTF
clone_size: once; d_call: -; j_call: TRBJ1-1; v_call: TRBV30; cdr3_nt: TGTGCCTGGTCCCGGGGGGGGAGGACTGAAGCTTTCTTT; cdr3_aa: CAWSRGGRTEAFF
clone_size: -; d_call: -; j_call: TRBJ2-1; v_call: TRBV5-1; cdr3_nt: TGCGCCAGCAGCCGTGGTGGTTATCCCGAATCCCCGCGGGGGCAGTTCTTC; cdr3_aa: CASSRGGYPESPRGQFF
clone_size: -; d_call: -; j_call: TRBJ1-2; v_call: TRBV6-5; cdr3_nt: TGTGCCAGCCCCGGGACAAGCCTTGGCTACACCTTC; cdr3_aa: CASPGTSLGYTF
clone_size: -; d_call: -; j_call: TRBJ1-5; v_call: TRBV27; cdr3_nt: TGTGCCAGCAGTTTGGGGGGGTACAACCAGCCCCAGCATTTT; cdr3_aa: CASSLGGYNQPQHF
clone_size: -; d_call: TRBD2; j_call: TRBJ2-1; v_call: TRBV5-8; cdr3_nt: TGTGCCAGCAGCTTACTTCCTAGCGGGGGGTACAATGAGCAGTTCTTC; cdr3_aa: CASSLLPSGGYNEQFF
clone_size: -; d_call: -; j_call: TRBJ2-7; v_call: TRBV19; cdr3_nt: TGTGCCAGTAGTCCGAGCCGACTGGGGCCCGAGCAGTACTTC; cdr3_aa: CASSPSRLGPEQYF
clone_size: -; d_call: -; j_call: TRBJ2-7; v_call: TRBV30; cdr3_nt: TGTGCCTGGAGTGCCCTATCCTACGAGCAGTACTTC; cdr3_aa: CAWSALSYEQYF
clone_size: -; d_call: -; j_call: TRBJ2-4; v_call: TRBV1; cdr3_nt: TGCACCAGCAGCCAGAGACTAGCGGGGGGGCTACCTAAAAACATTCAGTACTTC; cdr3_aa: CTSSQRLAGGLPKNIQYF
clone_size: -; d_call: TRBD2; j_call: TRBJ2-7; v_call: TRBV11-2; cdr3_nt: TGTGCCAGCAGCTTAGGTAGCGGGCCCTCCTACGAGCAGTACTTC; cdr3_aa: CASSLGSGPSYEQYF
clone_size: -; d_call: -; j_call: TRBJ1-5; v_call: TRBV5-5; cdr3_nt: TGTGCCAGCAGCTTGGGACAGTTAAATCAGCCCCAGCATTTT; cdr3_aa: CASSLGQLNQPQHF
clone_size: -; d_call: -; j_call: TRBJ2-1; v_call: TRBV13; cdr3_nt: TGTGCCAGCAGCTTAGGCCGAGCCCCAGAGCAGTTCTTC; cdr3_aa: CASSLGRAPEQFF
clone_size: once; d_call: -; j_call: TRBJ2-1; v_call: TRBV19; cdr3_nt: TGTGCCAGTAGTGTTACCCCCCTGGCGGCGAACTACAATGAGCAGTTCTTC; cdr3_aa: CASSVTPLAANYNEQFF
clone_size: once; d_call: TRBD2; j_call: TRBJ2-2; v_call: TRBV9; cdr3_nt: TGTGCCAGCAGCGGAGGGACTAGCGGGGGAGCCAACACCGGGGAGCTGTTTTTT; cdr3_aa: CASSGGTSGGANTGELFF
clone_size: -; d_call: -; j_call: TRBJ1-4; v_call: TRBV19; cdr3_nt: TGTGCCAGTAGTACCTGGACAGCTGCTAATGAAAAACTGTTTTTT; cdr3_aa: CASSTWTAANEKLFF
clone_size: -; d_call: -; j_call: TRBJ1-2; v_call: TRBV7-9; cdr3_nt: TGTGCCAGCAGCTTAGGCAGGGTTAATGGCTACACCTTC; cdr3_aa: CASSLGRVNGYTF
clone_size: few; d_call: -; j_call: TRBJ1-1; v_call: TRBV3-1/TRBV3-2; cdr3_nt: TGTGCCAGCAGCCAAGGTATAGCTTTGACAGGGAACACTGAAGCTTTCTTT; cdr3_aa: CASSQGIALTGNTEAFF
clone_size: -; d_call: -; j_call: TRBJ1-2; v_call: TRBV30; cdr3_nt: TGTGCCTGGAGTGTAAGGAGTAGTGGCTACACCTTC; cdr3_aa: CAWSVRSSGYTF
clone_size: -; d_call: TRBD1; j_call: TRBJ1-1; v_call: TRBV18; cdr3_nt: TGTGCCAGCTCACCTCTGACAGGGGGGAACACTGAAGCTTTCTTT; cdr3_aa: CASSPLTGGNTEAFF
clone_size: -; d_call: -; j_call: TRBJ1-2; v_call: TRBV29-1; cdr3_nt: TGCAGCGTTGAAGATCTTCAGATTAACTATGGCTACACCTTC; cdr3_aa: CSVEDLQINYGYTF
clone_size: -; d_call: -; j_call: TRBJ1-4; v_call: TRBV24-1; cdr3_nt: TGTGCCTTCACGAGCGTGTGGGGCGCCTCTAATGAAAAACTGTTTTTT; cdr3_aa: CAFTSVWGASNEKLFF
clone_size: -; d_call: -; j_call: TRBJ1-1; v_call: TRBV7-2; cdr3_nt: TGTGCCAGCAGCGTATCCAGGGAGGCTGACACTGAAGCTTTCTTT; cdr3_aa: CASSVSREADTEAFF
clone_size: -; d_call: -; j_call: TRBJ1-4; v_call: TRBV7-9; cdr3_nt: TGTGCCAGCAGCCTCGACACCCGTGAAAAACTGTTTTTT; cdr3_aa: CASSLDTREKLFF
clone_size: -; d_call: -; j_call: TRBJ1-2; v_call: TRBV7-8; cdr3_nt: TGTGCCAGCAGCTTTGTTTCAGGGAACTATGGCTACACCTTC; cdr3_aa: CASSFVSGNYGYTF
clone_size: -; d_call: -; j_call: TRBJ1-4; v_call: TRBV6-5; cdr3_nt: TGTGCCAGCGGGGCGGTGACTAATGAAAAACTGTTTTTT; cdr3_aa: CASGAVTNEKLFF
clone_size: -; d_call: TRBD1; j_call: TRBJ1-3; v_call: TRBV13; cdr3_nt: TGTGCCAGCAGCTACGGACAGGGGGTTAGTGGAAACACCATATATTTT; cdr3_aa: CASSYGQGVSGNTIYF
clone_size: -; d_call: -; j_call: TRBJ1-1; v_call: TRBV27; cdr3_nt: TGTGCCAGCAGTTTATCCGGCGGGGGCACTGAAGCTTTCTTT; cdr3_aa: CASSLSGGGTEAFF
clone_size: -; d_call: -; j_call: TRBJ1-1; v_call: TRBV29-1; cdr3_nt: TGCAGCGTTCCGGGGGGGAAGAACACTGAAGCTTTCTTT; cdr3_aa: CSVPGGKNTEAFF
clone_size: -; d_call: -; j_call: TRBJ1-1; v_call: TRBV7-9; cdr3_nt: TGTGCCAGCAGCTTAGTCGCCAGAGAAGCTTTCTTT; cdr3_aa: CASSLVAREAFF
clone_size: once; d_call: TRBD2; j_call: TRBJ2-2; v_call: TRBV30; cdr3_nt: TGTGCCTGGAGGGGGACTAGCGGGGGTAACACCGGGGAGCTGTTTTTT; cdr3_aa: CAWRGTSGGNTGELFF
clone_size: -; d_call: TRBD1; j_call: TRBJ1-1; v_call: TRBV27; cdr3_nt: TGTGCCAGCAAACAGGGGAGAGACACTGAAGCTTTCTTT; cdr3_aa: CASKQGRDTEAFF
clone_size: -; d_call: -; j_call: TRBJ1-4; v_call: TRBV3-1/TRBV3-2; cdr3_nt: TGTGCCAGCAGCGCTGAAGCGGGGGTGGTGGGTGAAAAACTGTTTTTT; cdr3_aa: CASSAEAGVVGEKLFF
clone_size: -; d_call: -; j_call: TRBJ2-3; v_call: TRBV2; cdr3_nt: TGTGCCAGCGAGGGGGGGAAAGCGCAGTATTTT; cdr3_aa: CASEGGKAQYF